Included here is one T cell receptor (beta chain) sequence, with context. The protocol was immunoSEQ multiplex PCR, while the TCRdb copy is restricted to in-frame clones and leaves out a portion. The data hold fewer than 3,500 clones, with under 25% observed a single time. Described treatment: randomized to nivolumab then ipilimumab (arm A) or the reverse (arm B). These data originate in a study of sequential checkpoint blockade in melanoma. The TCR was taken from a human donor with melanoma. The sample was tumor tissue (inferred from file names), taken from a patient given nivolumab and ipilimumab in sequence.

The CDR3 nucleotides are TGTGCCTGGGGAGGGGGGGTAATGAACACTGAAGCTTTCTTT. Protein sequence: CAWGGGVMNTEAFF. V and J are TRBV30 and TRBJ1-1, with D maybe TRBD1 (6 bases). Germline values: CDR1 GTSNPN, CDR2 SVGIG (reference sequence). The length of the CDR3 is 14 residues. Between the trimmed V and J ends, which lost 5 bases and 0 bases, there was a span of 13 bases.